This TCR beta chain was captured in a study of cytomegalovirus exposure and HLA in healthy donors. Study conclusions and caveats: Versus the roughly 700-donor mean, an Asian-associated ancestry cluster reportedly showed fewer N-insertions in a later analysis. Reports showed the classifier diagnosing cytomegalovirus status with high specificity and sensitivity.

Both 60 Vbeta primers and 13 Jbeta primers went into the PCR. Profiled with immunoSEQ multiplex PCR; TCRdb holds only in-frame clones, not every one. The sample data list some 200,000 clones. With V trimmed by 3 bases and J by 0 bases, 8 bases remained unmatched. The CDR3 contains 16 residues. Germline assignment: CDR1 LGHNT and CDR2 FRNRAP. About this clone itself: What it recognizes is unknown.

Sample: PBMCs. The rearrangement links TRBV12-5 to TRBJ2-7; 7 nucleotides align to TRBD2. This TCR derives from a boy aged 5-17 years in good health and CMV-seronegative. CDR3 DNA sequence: TGTGCTAGTGGTTTTGGTACGAGCGGGGACTCCTACGAGCAGTACTTC. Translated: CASGFGTSGDSYEQYF.